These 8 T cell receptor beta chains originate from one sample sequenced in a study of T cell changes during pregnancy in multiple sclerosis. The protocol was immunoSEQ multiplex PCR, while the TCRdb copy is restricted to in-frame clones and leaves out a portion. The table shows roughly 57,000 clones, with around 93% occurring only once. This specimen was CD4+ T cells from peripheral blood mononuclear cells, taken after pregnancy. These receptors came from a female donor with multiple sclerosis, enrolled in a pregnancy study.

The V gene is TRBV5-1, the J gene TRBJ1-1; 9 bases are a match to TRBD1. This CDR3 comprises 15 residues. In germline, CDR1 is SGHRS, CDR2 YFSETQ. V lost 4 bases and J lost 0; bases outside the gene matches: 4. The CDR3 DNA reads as TGCGCCAGCAGCCCGTGGACAGGGGTGAACACTGAAGCTTTCTTT. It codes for CASSPWTGVNTEAFF.

CDR3 sequence (DNA): TGTGCCAGTAGTCGGAGAGGGGGCTGGAGCGGTGAAGCTTTCTTT. This encodes CASSRRGGWSGEAFF. The chain is built from TRBV19 and TRBJ1-1; 7 positions match TRBD1. Germline V CDR1 and CDR2: LNHDA, SQIVND (reference sequence). The CDR3 extends over 15 amino acids. The junction had 13 bases not matched to a gene; V was cut back by 5 bases and J by 7 bases.

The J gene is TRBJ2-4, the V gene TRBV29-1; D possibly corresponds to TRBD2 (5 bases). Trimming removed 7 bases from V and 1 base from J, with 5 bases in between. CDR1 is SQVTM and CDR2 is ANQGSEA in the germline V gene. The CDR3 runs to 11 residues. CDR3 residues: CSGEAKNIQYF. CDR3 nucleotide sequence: TGCAGCGGGGAGGCCAAAAACATTCAGTACTTC.

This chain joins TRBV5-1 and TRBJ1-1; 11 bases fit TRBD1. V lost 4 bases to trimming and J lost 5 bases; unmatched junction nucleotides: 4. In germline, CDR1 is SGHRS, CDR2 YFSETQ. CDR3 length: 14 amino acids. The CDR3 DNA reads TGCGCCAGCAGCCCAGGGACAGGGGGGACTGAAGCTTTCTTT. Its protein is CASSPGTGGTEAFF.

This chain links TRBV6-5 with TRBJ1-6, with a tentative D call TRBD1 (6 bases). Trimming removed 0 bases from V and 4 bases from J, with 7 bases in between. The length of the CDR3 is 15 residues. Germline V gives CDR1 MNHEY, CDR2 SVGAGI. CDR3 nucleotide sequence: TGTGCCAGCAGTTACTCTCAGGGGTATAATTCACCCCTCCACTTT. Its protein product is CASSYSQGYNSPLHF.

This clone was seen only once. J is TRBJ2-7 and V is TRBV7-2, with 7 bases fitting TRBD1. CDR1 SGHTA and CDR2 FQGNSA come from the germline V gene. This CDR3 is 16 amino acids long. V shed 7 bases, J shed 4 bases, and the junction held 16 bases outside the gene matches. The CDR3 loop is CASTRLEGDSQYEQYF. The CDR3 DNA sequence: TGTGCCAGCACCCGATTAGAGGGGGACAGCCAGTACGAGCAGTACTTC.

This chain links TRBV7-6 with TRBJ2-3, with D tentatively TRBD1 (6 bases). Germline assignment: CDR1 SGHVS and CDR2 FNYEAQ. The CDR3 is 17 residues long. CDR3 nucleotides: TGTGCTCGCTTTGGTGGGCTGCCACAGGGCCTCACAGATACGCAGTATTTT. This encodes CARFGGLPQGLTDTQYF.

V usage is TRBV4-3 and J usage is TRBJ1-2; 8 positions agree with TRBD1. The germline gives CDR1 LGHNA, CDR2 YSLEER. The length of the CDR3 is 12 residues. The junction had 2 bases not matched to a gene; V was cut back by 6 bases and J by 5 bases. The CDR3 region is CASRGQEYGYTF. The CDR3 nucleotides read TGCGCCAGCAGGGGACAGGAGTATGGCTACACCTTC.